The sequence of this T cell receptor beta chain was determined in a study of neoadjuvant nivolumab and ipilimumab in lung cancer. Study-level results: Resected tumors had greater TCR richness and clonality than uninvolved lung. Resected-tumor TCR richness correlated positively with pretherapy blood richness.

Germline V gene sequence: CDR1 KGHSH, CDR2 LQKENI. The CDR3 has 15 residues. In regard to this clone: Its antigen is not known. A junction boundary mismatches the germline segment, possibly from a read error. The same CDR3 is also encoded by other DNA sequences in this sample.

Assay: immunoSEQ multiplex PCR; the TCRdb copy retains only in-frame clones and omits some. The sample carries about 26,000 clones, less than 90% recorded once. The chain couples TRBV18 to TRBJ1-2; D is ambiguous. Specimen: peripheral blood, collected before neoadjuvant nivolumab, alone or with ipilimumab. The TCR originated in an adult with non-small cell lung cancer. Written as DNA, the CDR3 is TGTGCCAGCTCACGATCTCAGACTGATGGGTATGGCTATACCTTC. This gives the protein CASSRSQTDGYGYTF.